The rows below give T cell receptor beta chains drawn from one sample of a study of T cell changes during pregnancy in multiple sclerosis. The repertoire was sequenced with immunoSEQ multiplex PCR; TCRdb's copy has only in-frame clones and lacks some. There are 39,000 or so clones in the sample; around 90% occur only once, and roughly 12% lies in the top ten. The sequencing used CD8+ T cells from peripheral blood mononuclear cells, collected after pregnancy. These receptors originate from a female donor with multiple sclerosis, enrolled in a pregnancy study. Each CDR3 is given with its conserved first and last residue. The order of the fields is CDR3 DNA, CDR3 protein, D gene, V gene, clone size, J gene. A D gene is named only where the DNA matches it firmly. Clone size is not always given. Where it is, it says once, few, many or a class for expanded clones.

DNA: TGTGCCATCACCAGGACAGTACCGCCCCTTTATGGCTACACCTTC
CDR3: CAITRTVPPLYGYTF
D: NA
V: TRBV10-3
size: NA
J: TRBJ1-2

DNA: TGTGCCAGCGGGGACTCTTCCTACGAGCAGTACTTC
CDR3: CASGDSSYEQYF
D: NA
V: TRBV25-1
size: NA
J: TRBJ2-7

DNA: TGCGCCAGCACCTCGGGGAACAGAGTCCTCTACAATGAGCAGTTCTTC
CDR3: CASTSGNRVLYNEQFF
D: NA
V: TRBV4-1
size: NA
J: TRBJ2-1

DNA: TGCGCCAGCAGCCCTGCCCCACTAGAAGTGGCAGATACGCAGTATTTT
CDR3: CASSPAPLEVADTQYF
D: NA
V: TRBV5-1
size: NA
J: TRBJ2-3

DNA: TGTGCCATCAGTGCAACAGAGCCTAGCCGTCCCACCTACGAGCAGTACTTC
CDR3: CAISATEPSRPTYEQYF
D: NA
V: TRBV10-3
size: NA
J: TRBJ2-7

DNA: TGTGCCAGCAGCGTAGGTATCGCGGGGGGCCGAGGCGGCTACACCTTC
CDR3: CASSVGIAGGRGGYTF
D: NA
V: TRBV9
size: NA
J: TRBJ1-2

DNA: TGTGCCAGCAGTGAAGTTGGCGGGGGGGCATACGAGCAGTACTTC
CDR3: CASSEVGGGAYEQYF
D: TRBD2
V: TRBV2
size: NA
J: TRBJ2-7

DNA: TGTGCCAGCAGTTTAGCGGGAGGGCCAGCAGATACGCAGTATTTT
CDR3: CASSLAGGPADTQYF
D: TRBD2
V: TRBV28
size: NA
J: TRBJ2-3

DNA: TGTGCCATCAGTGAGCCAATAGACACTTACACAGATACGCAGTATTTT
CDR3: CAISEPIDTYTDTQYF
D: NA
V: TRBV10-3
size: NA
J: TRBJ2-3

DNA: TGTGCCAGCAGCTTGGCCGGCAGGTTTGGCTACACCTTC
CDR3: CASSLAGRFGYTF
D: NA
V: TRBV5-8
size: NA
J: TRBJ1-2

DNA: TGTGCCTGTCCACAGGGGGACTTTCGGAAACTGTTTTTT
CDR3: CACPQGDFRKLFF
D: TRBD1
V: TRBV30
size: NA
J: TRBJ1-4

DNA: TGCGCCAGCAGCTTGGCCCGGACTAGCATTGCCGGGGAGCTGTTTTTT
CDR3: CASSLARTSIAGELFF
D: TRBD2
V: TRBV5-1
size: NA
J: TRBJ2-2

DNA: TGCGCCAGCAGTCCCCCGGACAGGGGTGGAGAGACCCAGTACTTC
CDR3: CASSPPDRGGETQYF
D: TRBD1
V: TRBV4-1
size: NA
J: TRBJ2-5

DNA: TGTGCCAGCGGGGGGACAGAGCTGTTTTTT
CDR3: CASGGTELFF
D: TRBD1
V: TRBV27
size: once
J: TRBJ1-4

DNA: TGTGCCAGCAGGTGGGGGGGACTAGCGGGGCACAGAACCTACGAGCAGTACTTC
CDR3: CASRWGGLAGHRTYEQYF
D: TRBD2
V: TRBV13
size: few
J: TRBJ2-7

DNA: TGTGCCAGCAGCCCTAGGAATTTGAACACTGAAGCTTTCTTT
CDR3: CASSPRNLNTEAFF
D: NA
V: TRBV7-9
size: NA
J: TRBJ1-1

DNA: TGTGCCAGCAGAGGGGCCCTGAACACTGAAGCTTTCTTT
CDR3: CASRGALNTEAFF
D: NA
V: TRBV27
size: NA
J: TRBJ1-1

DNA: TGTGCCAGCAGGGTCTTTGGTGACAGGGGGCCCTCCGGGGAGCTGTTTTTT
CDR3: CASRVFGDRGPSGELFF
D: TRBD1
V: TRBV28
size: NA
J: TRBJ2-2

DNA: TGTGCCAGCACCCTAGGGGGATCCGGGGAGCTGTTTTTT
CDR3: CASTLGGSGELFF
D: NA
V: TRBV27
size: NA
J: TRBJ2-2

DNA: TGTGCCAGCATCACAGGAGCCGAAGCTTTCTTT
CDR3: CASITGAEAFF
D: NA
V: TRBV27
size: NA
J: TRBJ1-1

DNA: TGTGCCAGCAGTGTCGGGACAGGGAGTGAAAAACTGTTTTTT
CDR3: CASSVGTGSEKLFF
D: TRBD1
V: TRBV6-1
size: few
J: TRBJ1-4

DNA: TGTGCCAGCACTCCTTCCGGGATTAACTATGGCTACACCTTC
CDR3: CASTPSGINYGYTF
D: NA
V: TRBV7-2
size: NA
J: TRBJ1-2

DNA: TGTGCCAGCAGCCTCCGGCGAGGAGGGACTGAAGCTTTCTTT
CDR3: CASSLRRGGTEAFF
D: NA
V: TRBV14
size: few
J: TRBJ1-1

DNA: TGTGCCAGCAGTTTAGGCAGGGGAGGGAATCAGCCCCAGCATTTT
CDR3: CASSLGRGGNQPQHF
D: NA
V: TRBV27
size: once
J: TRBJ1-5

DNA: TGTGCCAGCAGTTTTCAGGGAAAACTGTTTTTT
CDR3: CASSFQGKLFF
D: NA
V: TRBV27
size: NA
J: TRBJ1-4

DNA: TGTGCCAGCAGCCACTCGGGACAGGGGGGGGGCTACGAGCAGTACTTC
CDR3: CASSHSGQGGGYEQYF
D: TRBD1
V: TRBV14
size: once
J: TRBJ2-7

DNA: TGTGCCAGCAGTCTAAGAGACACCGGGGAGCTGTTTTTT
CDR3: CASSLRDTGELFF
D: NA
V: TRBV6-6
size: NA
J: TRBJ2-2

DNA: TGTGCCAGCAGTTTGTCTCGTACTAACTATGGCTACACCTTC
CDR3: CASSLSRTNYGYTF
D: NA
V: TRBV27
size: NA
J: TRBJ1-2

DNA: TGTGCCACCAGCAGAGACCCCGGGACAGATGAAAAACTGTTTTTT
CDR3: CATSRDPGTDEKLFF
D: TRBD1
V: TRBV15
size: NA
J: TRBJ1-4

DNA: TGTGCCAGCAGCCCTAGCGGGGCAACCACAGATACGCAGTATTTT
CDR3: CASSPSGATTDTQYF
D: TRBD2
V: TRBV9
size: NA
J: TRBJ2-3

DNA: TGTGCCAGCAGCTCCGGGGACAGGGCCTACGAGCAGTACTTC
CDR3: CASSSGDRAYEQYF
D: TRBD1
V: TRBV7-9
size: NA
J: TRBJ2-7

DNA: TGCAGCGTTGAAGGGGGGGACAGGGGATCCACAGATACGCAGTATTTT
CDR3: CSVEGGDRGSTDTQYF
D: TRBD1
V: TRBV29-1
size: NA
J: TRBJ2-3

DNA: TGTGCCAGCAGCCCCCAGGCAGATCAGCCCCAGCATTTT
CDR3: CASSPQADQPQHF
D: NA
V: TRBV9
size: once
J: TRBJ1-5

DNA: TGTGCCAGCAGCTTGGGGACAGGGGGCAATCAGCCCCAGCATTTT
CDR3: CASSLGTGGNQPQHF
D: TRBD1
V: TRBV5-6
size: NA
J: TRBJ1-5

DNA: TGTGCCAGCAGCCCCAAGGGGCCGGGAGGGACTCCCTACGAGCAGTACTTC
CDR3: CASSPKGPGGTPYEQYF
D: TRBD2
V: TRBV7-9
size: NA
J: TRBJ2-7

DNA: TGTGCCAGCAGCACCCGACAGGACGGCAGCAATCAGCCCCAGCATTTT
CDR3: CASSTRQDGSNQPQHF
D: NA
V: TRBV7-2
size: NA
J: TRBJ1-5

DNA: TGCGCCAGCAGCCAAGGAACGGGGGGCTACACCTTC
CDR3: CASSQGTGGYTF
D: NA
V: TRBV4-1
size: NA
J: TRBJ1-2

DNA: TGCGCCAGCAGCTTGTCGGGCGCGGGGACCTCTGGAAACACCATATATTTT
CDR3: CASSLSGAGTSGNTIYF
D: NA
V: TRBV5-1
size: NA
J: TRBJ1-3

DNA: TGCGCCAGTAGCAAGGGACAGGGGGACGAGCAGTACTTC
CDR3: CASSKGQGDEQYF
D: TRBD1
V: TRBV5-1
size: NA
J: TRBJ2-7

DNA: TGTGCCAGCAGCACCAGGACTAGCGGGAGGTTTCAAGAGACCCAGTACTTC
CDR3: CASSTRTSGRFQETQYF
D: TRBD2
V: TRBV13
size: NA
J: TRBJ2-5

DNA: TGTGCCAGCAGTGAGGGGGGCGGGAGGGCGAGCAATGAGCAGTTCTTC
CDR3: CASSEGGGRASNEQFF
D: TRBD2
V: TRBV6-1
size: NA
J: TRBJ2-1

DNA: TGTGCCAGTAGTCCAGGGTGGGCCTACGAGCAGTACTTC
CDR3: CASSPGWAYEQYF
D: NA
V: TRBV19
size: NA
J: TRBJ2-7

DNA: TGTGCCAGCAGCGGCTTCGAGGAAATGAATAATTCACCCCTCCACTTT
CDR3: CASSGFEEMNNSPLHF
D: NA
V: TRBV12-1
size: NA
J: TRBJ1-6

DNA: TGTGCCAGCAGCCAACTCAGTAGCCACACAGATACGCAGTATTTT
CDR3: CASSQLSSHTDTQYF
D: NA
V: TRBV14
size: NA
J: TRBJ2-3

DNA: TGTGCCACCAGCAAACATCCTCGGGACAGGGTTGAAGAAAAACTGTTTTTT
CDR3: CATSKHPRDRVEEKLFF
D: TRBD1
V: TRBV15
size: NA
J: TRBJ1-4

DNA: TGCGCCAGCAGCTTTACAGGGGGCTACAATGAGCAGTTCTTC
CDR3: CASSFTGGYNEQFF
D: TRBD1
V: TRBV5-1
size: NA
J: TRBJ2-1